Below, 22 T cell receptor beta chains from the same sample are listed, as sequenced in a study of T cell repertoires in cytomegalovirus infection. One entry per CDR3 protein, called by TCRdb with MiXCR from the reads. Altogether around 330,000 distinct CDR3 sequences are present, around a sixth being singletons, with the ten largest covering more than 10%. Material for sequencing was PBMCs. The receptors were gathered from a human donor in good health (CMV status not recorded). Some clones in this sample may be carry-over from other donors' samples.

DNA for the CDR3: TGTGCCAGCAGTTATGACACGGAGGAAAAACTGTTTTTT. Its translation is CASSYDTEEKLFF. The chain has TRBV6-5 and TRBJ1-4; the D is unclear. The CDR3 runs to 13 residues. Trimming took off 3 bases at V and 8 bases at J, with 10 bases between the two ends. Germline assignment: CDR1 MNHEY and CDR2 SVGAGI.

This clonotype was counted only a few times. V and J are TRBV7-9 and TRBJ2-3; the match to TRBD2 covers 9 bases. The V gene end was trimmed by 1 base and the J gene end by 4 bases; junction bases not matched to a gene: 6. CDR3 size: 16 residues. The germline V gene has CDR1 SEHNR and CDR2 FQNEAQ (reference sequence). The CDR3 bases are TGTGCCAGCAGCTTAGTTGCGGGGGGGCATTCAGATACGCAGTATTTT. This sequence encodes CASSLVAGGHSDTQYF.

The V gene is TRBV3-1, the J gene TRBJ2-6, with D hard to call. The V end was cut by 1 base, the J end by 0 bases, with 7 bases between. The V gene's germline CDR1 is LGHDT and CDR2 YNNKEL (reference sequence). The CDR3 covers 16 residues. CDR3 nucleotide sequence: TGTGCCAGCAGCCAAGCGAGGAGCTCTGGGGCCAACGTCCTGACTTTC. Amino acids: CASSQARSSGANVLTF.

This clonotype was picked up many times. The chain is built from TRBV27 and TRBJ1-6; 9 bases match TRBD1. This CDR3 contains 16 residues. J was trimmed by 10 bases and V by 0 bases; bases with no gene match: 7. The V gene's germline CDR1 is MNHEY and CDR2 SMNVEV (reference sequence). CDR3 residues: CASSLSGTGRRSPLHF. DNA for the CDR3: TGTGCCAGCAGTTTATCCGGGACAGGGCGCAGGTCACCCCTCCACTTT.

The J gene is TRBJ1-2, the V gene TRBV5-5; a possible D gene is TRBD1 (5 bases). The CDR3 has 15 residues. CDR1 and CDR2 (germline): SGHKS, YYEKEE (reference sequence). The germline V and J ends were trimmed by 0 bases and 4 bases, with 13 bases remaining between them. CDR3 sequence reads: CASSLDGGRAYGYTF. The CDR3, as DNA: TGTGCCAGCAGCTTGGACGGGGGAAGAGCCTATGGCTACACCTTC.

A few counts support this clonotype. The rearrangement uses TRBV12-3 or TRBV12-4 and TRBJ1-6; D perhaps matches TRBD1 (5 bases). This CDR3 comprises 15 residues. Trimming shortened V by 5 bases and J by 9 bases, and 17 bases separated the two germline ends. The CDR3 bases are TGTGCCAGCAGTCCCCAGACAGAAGTTGGTTCACCCCTCCACTTT. It yields the protein CASSPQTEVGSPLHF.

The chain carries TRBV6-5 and TRBJ2-5; D not resolved. CDR1 MNHEY and CDR2 SVGAGI come from the germline V gene. This CDR3 region has 16 residues. Trimming took 6 bases from V and 3 from J, leaving 20 bases between them. Here the CDR3 reads CASSRSAGETKETQYF. DNA of the CDR3: TGTGCCAGCAGCAGATCCGCCGGCGAGACAAAAGAGACCCAGTACTTC.

This clonotype was counted a few times. The chain joins TRBV7-3 to TRBJ2-1, with D tentatively TRBD2 (6 bases). This CDR3 comprises 14 residues. V lost 3 bases and J 0 bases, leaving 6 bases between the germline ends. The germline gives CDR1 SGHTA, CDR2 FQGTGA. CDR3 sequence reads: CASSLTSSYNEQFF. CDR3 DNA: TGTGCCAGCAGCTTGACTAGCTCCTACAATGAGCAGTTCTTC.

V is TRBV28 and J is TRBJ1-4; TRBD1 matches 7 bases. CDR1 and CDR2 from the germline V gene are MDHEN and SYDVKM. V trimming: 5 bases; J trimming: 6 bases; junction bases outside the gene matches: 3. This CDR3 spans 13 amino acids. The CDR3 reads CASSLGTDEKLFF. Here the CDR3 DNA reads TGTGCCAGCAGTCTAGGGACAGATGAAAAACTGTTTTTT.

This clonotype has only a few counts. The V gene is TRBV6-6, the J gene TRBJ2-1; 10 nucleotides match TRBD2. The CDR3 extends over 18 amino acids. CDR1 and CDR2 from the germline V gene are MNHNY and SVGAGI (reference sequence). V shed 0 bases and J 9 bases; nucleotides not matched to a gene: 14. As DNA, the CDR3 is TGTGCCAGCAGTTACTCGATCGCAACCGGGACTAGCGACGCTGAGCAGTTCTTC. It specifies CASSYSIATGTSDAEQFF.

The chain has TRBV7-9 and TRBJ1-5, with D possibly matching TRBD1 (6 bases). The V end was cut by 0 bases, the J end by 8 bases, with 11 bases between. The CDR3 spans 14 residues. Per germline, CDR1 SEHNR and CDR2 FQNEAQ (reference sequence). For the CDR3, the DNA is TGTGCCAGCAGCTTAGCGGGGGGCGGGGAGCCCCAGCATTTT. Translated: CASSLAGGGEPQHF.

This clonotype was observed a handful of times. J is TRBJ1-1 and V is TRBV4-1, with D possibly being TRBD1 (5 bases). The CDR3 runs 14 residues. Trimming took 1 base from V and 3 from J, leaving 9 bases between them. The germline gives CDR1 MGHRA, CDR2 YSYEKL. The CDR3 DNA follows: TGCGCCAGCAGCCAAGCGGACACCTACACTGAAGCTTTCTTT. It translates to CASSQADTYTEAFF.

This clonotype has ten or more counts. The V and J genes are TRBV7-9 and TRBJ1-2, with TRBD1 matching over 7 bases. The CDR3 length is 14 residues. Trimming removed 1 base from V and 8 bases from J; junction bases left unmatched: 7. Looked up from germline, CDR1 is SEHNR and CDR2 is FQNEAQ (reference sequence). CDR3 DNA sequence: TGTGCCAGCAGCTTAGGGGACGACAGGGACGGCTACACCTTC. This codes for CASSLGDDRDGYTF.

This clonotype was detected a few times. The chain combines TRBV7-8 with TRBJ2-6; 7 bases match TRBD1. Germline V CDR1 and CDR2: SGHVS, FQNEAQ. Unmatched junction bases numbered 8, after V lost 7 bases and J lost 2 bases. The CDR3 consists of 16 residues. CDR3 sequence (DNA): TGTGCCAGCACGGAGGACAGGCTGGCTGGGGCCAACGTCCTGACTTTC. Its translation is CASTEDRLAGANVLTF.

The chain recombines TRBV19 with TRBJ1-2; 7 positions agree with TRBD1. The CDR3 has 14 residues. Germline CDR1 reads LNHDA; CDR2 reads SQIVND (reference sequence). The J segment lost 8 bases and the V segment lost 7 bases, leaving 13 bases of the junction unmatched. The CDR3 sequence: CASTPAGQYQGYTF. CDR3 coding DNA: TGTGCCAGTACCCCTGCGGGACAGTATCAGGGCTACACCTTC.

The chain has TRBV20-1 and TRBJ2-4; D gene unclear. The CDR3 loop spans 13 amino acids. Per germline, CDR1 DFQATT and CDR2 SNEGSKA (reference sequence). V lost 4 bases and J lost 0, with 7 bases in between. The CDR3: CSANQQAKNIQYF. DNA for the CDR3: TGCAGTGCTAACCAGCAAGCCAAAAACATTCAGTACTTC.

In its sample, this clonotype was seen a few times. The J gene is TRBJ1-2, the V gene TRBV29-1, with 9 bases fitting TRBD1. CDR3 length equals 16 residues. Germline values: CDR1 SQVTM, CDR2 ANQGSEA. With V trimmed by 6 bases and J by 0 bases, 11 bases remained unmatched. This CDR3 reads CSVEMDRGHANYGYTF. The CDR3, as DNA: TGCAGCGTGGAAATGGACAGGGGCCACGCTAACTATGGCTACACCTTC.

The V call is TRBV12-3 or TRBV12-4, the J call TRBJ2-5; TRBD1 aligns across 8 bases. Germline trimming cut 2 bases from V and 4 bases from J; bases unmatched to any gene: 15. This CDR3 has 18 residues. The CDR3 DNA follows: TGTGCCAGCAGTTTAAATGAACAGGGGGGATCCGTTGGAGAGACCCAGTACTTC. It specifies CASSLNEQGGSVGETQYF.

The table lists this clonotype with many counts. The chain recombines TRBV28 with TRBJ2-3; maybe TRBD1 (5 bases). Germline values: CDR1 MDHEN, CDR2 SYDVKM. This CDR3 contains 14 residues. The V and J ends lost 3 bases and 4 bases respectively, with 11 bases between them. The DNA of the CDR3 is TGTGCCAGCAGTTTGGGGCAGGCGTCAGATACGCAGTATTTT. Translating gives CASSLGQASDTQYF.

CDR3 coding DNA: TGCAGCGTTGACCCCCTCGACAGGGGGCTAGAGACCCAGTACTTC. Translating it yields CSVDPLDRGLETQYF. This chain joins TRBV29-1 and TRBJ2-5, with 10 nucleotides matching TRBD1. Per the germline V gene, CDR1 is SQVTM and CDR2 is ANQGSEA. J lost 4 bases, V lost 3 bases, and 8 bases had no gene match. The CDR3 covers 15 residues.

The rearrangement links TRBV19 to TRBJ1-1; D unclear. Trimming took 10 bases from V and 1 from J, leaving 7 bases between them. This CDR3 is built from 11 residues. Germline V gene data show CDR1 as LNHDA and CDR2 as SQIVND (reference sequence). CDR3 residues: CAIRWNTEAFF. CDR3 DNA sequence: TGTGCCATTCGGTGGAACACTGAAGCTTTCTTT. Full variable domain (remainder filled in from reference TRBV19 and TRBJ1-1): DGGITQSPKYLFRKEGQNVTLSCEQNLNHDAMYWYRQDPGQGLRLIYYSQIVNDFQKGDIAEGYSVSREKKESFPLTVTSAQKNPTAFYLCAIRWNTEAFFGQGTRLTVV.

This clonotype was recorded at least ten times. J is TRBJ2-3 and V is TRBV7-6; either TRBD1 or TRBD2 may fit D (6 bases each). The CDR3 spans 16 residues. Deletions cut 2 bases from V and 2 bases from J, with 14 bases between. The germline CDR1 and CDR2 sequences are SGHVS and FNYEAQ. CDR3 in amino acids: CASSLIGGDNTDTQYF. CDR3 DNA sequence: TGTGCCAGCAGCTTAATTGGCGGGGACAACACAGATACGCAGTATTTT.